The source of this T cell receptor (beta chain) is a study of blood T cell repertoires in COVID-19. Whole-study context: Sites across the United States, Italy and Spain contributed samples from acute and convalescent COVID-19.

The V end was cut by 4 bases, the J end by 4 bases, with 11 bases between. Germline V gene data show CDR1 as SGHNT and CDR2 as YYREEE (reference sequence). The CDR3 has 13 amino acids. TCRdb keeps only in-frame clones here, not all; method: immunoSEQ multiplex PCR. The data hold some 85,000 clones, with about 88% observed a single time. This sequence was found in a man between 50 and 59 years old with acute or convalescent COVID-19. The chain recombines TRBV5-4 with TRBJ1-1; no firm D call. Sequenced input: peripheral blood. The CDR3 spells CASSLQVGTEAFF. The CDR3 DNA reads as TGTGCCAGCAGCCTCCAGGTGGGCACTGAAGCTTTCTTT.